This TCR beta chain was captured in a study of long-term antiretroviral therapy in people with HIV. Survey-level resolution applied to immunoSEQ assay v3.0. Measured with immunoSEQ multiplex PCR; TCRdb has only the in-frame clones, and not every one. The top ten clones hold 5.1% of a sample with 42,000 or so clones, about nine tenths of them seen once. V was trimmed by 6 bases and J by 2 bases, leaving 14 bases between them. The CDR3 consists of 14 residues. The germline V gene encodes CDR1 SGHVS and CDR2 FQNEAQ. This clonotype was sampled from a woman in her 50s with HIV. This sequence joins TRBV7-8 and TRBJ2-7, with D possibly TRBD2 on 6 matching bases. This sample comprised unsorted PBMCs, obtained 0.1 years before starting antiretroviral therapy. The DNA of the CDR3 is TGTGCCAGCAGTGCGGGGACTGGCCCCTACGAGCAGTACTTC. This gives the protein CASSAGTGPYEQYF.